The 18 T cell receptor beta chains listed next were all sequenced from one sample in a study of T-cell reconstitution after alpha-beta-depleted transplantation in children. The TCRbeta library incorporated unique molecular identifiers. One entry per CDR3 protein results from TCRdb running MiXCR on the PCR reads. The sample consists of roughly 350,000 distinct CDR3 sequences, about 16% of them appearing once. The sequenced sample was PBMCs, mostly from graft donor cells, obtained 360 days after TCRalphabeta/CD19-depleted stem cell transplant. Receptors were obtained from a male patient aged 2-10 years who had a stem cell transplant for acute lymphoblastic leukemia, so the T cells may come from the graft donor.

The chain links TRBV24-1 to TRBJ2-3; no firm D call. The V end lost 2 bases, the J end lost 1 base, and 9 bases lay between the germline ends. Germline values: CDR1 KGHDR, CDR2 SFDVKD. The length of the CDR3 is 15 residues. CDR3 in DNA: TGTGCCACCAGTGATTCGGCCATTGGCACAGATACGCAGTATTTT. The encoded protein is CATSDSAIGTDTQYF.

The chain is built from TRBV19 and TRBJ2-7, with D perhaps assigned TRBD1 or TRBD2 (5 bases each). The V gene's germline CDR1 is LNHDA and CDR2 SQIVND (reference sequence). Trimming removed 5 bases from V and 4 bases from J, with 15 bases in between. The CDR3 consists of 14 residues. CDR3 residues: CASSLAVGGYEQYF. In DNA form, the CDR3 reads TGTGCCAGTAGTTTAGCTGTTGGGGGTTACGAGCAGTACTTC.

This clonotype has only a few counts. The V gene is TRBV12-3 or TRBV12-4, the J gene TRBJ2-1; D possibly corresponds to TRBD1 (5 bases). CDR3 length: 13 amino acids. Trimming removed 7 bases at V and 0 bases at J, with 7 bases between. Here the CDR3 DNA reads TGTGCCAGCAAGGGGCACTCCTACAATGAGCAGTTCTTC. Its protein product is CASKGHSYNEQFF.

This clonotype turned up a few times. The V and J genes are TRBV11-1 and TRBJ2-4, with 8 positions matching TRBD1. There are 20 residues in the CDR3. The germline CDR1 and CDR2 sequences are SGHAT and FQDESV (reference sequence). Unmatched junction bases numbered 13, after V lost 0 bases and J lost 0 bases. CDR3 bases: TGTGCCAGCAGCTTAGCCGGACAGGGTTCCGGGACTCTAGCCAAAAACATTCAGTACTTC. Protein sequence: CASSLAGQGSGTLAKNIQYF.

This clonotype was seen a handful of times. This chain connects TRBV27 to TRBJ2-1; D gene ambiguous. The V end lost 6 bases, the J end lost 2 bases, and 5 bases lay between the germline ends. This CDR3 is built from 12 residues. CDR1 and CDR2 (germline): MNHEY, SMNVEV (reference sequence). CDR3 region: CASRNPYNEQFF. The CDR3 nucleotides read TGTGCCAGCAGGAATCCCTACAATGAGCAGTTCTTC.

The chain recombines TRBV4-3 with TRBJ1-5, with D perhaps matching TRBD1 (6 bases). Germline CDR1 reads LGHNA; CDR2 reads YSLEER. V was trimmed by 0 bases and J by 8 bases, leaving 17 bases between them. The CDR3 length is 16 residues. CDR3: CASSQDLGHRREPQHF. CDR3 DNA sequence: TGCGCCAGCAGCCAAGATTTGGGACACCGGAGGGAGCCCCAGCATTTT.

This clonotype was seen ten or more times. The J gene is TRBJ2-7, the V gene TRBV28; 7 bases match TRBD1. V shed 4 bases, J shed 0 bases, and the junction held 6 bases outside the gene matches. Germline CDR1 MDHEN, CDR2 SYDVKM. This CDR3 is built from 15 residues. The CDR3 spells CASSWAGTASYEQYF. For the CDR3, the DNA is TGTGCCAGCAGTTGGGCCGGGACAGCCTCCTACGAGCAGTACTTC.

This clonotype was seen only a few times. The chain's CDR3 is CASSFLTDYEQYF. The CDR3 DNA sequence: TGTGCCAGCAGTTTCCTGACGGACTACGAGCAGTACTTC. The chain is built from TRBV28 and TRBJ2-7; D is uncertain. The CDR3 has 13 amino acids. Trimming took off 3 bases at V and 3 bases at J, with 9 bases between the two ends. The germline CDR1 and CDR2 sequences are MDHEN and SYDVKM.

This clonotype was detected many times. The CDR3 nucleotides are TGTGCCAGCAGCCTATTTAGCGGGAGTACTCAGGGCTCCTACGAGCAGTACTTC. As protein: CASSLFSGSTQGSYEQYF. V usage is TRBV3-1 and J usage is TRBJ2-7; 9 bases agree with TRBD2. The CDR3 extends over 18 amino acids. V lost 4 bases to trimming and J lost 0 bases; unmatched junction nucleotides: 13. Looked up from germline, CDR1 is LGHDT and CDR2 is YNNKEL (reference sequence).

The V gene is TRBV6-5, the J gene TRBJ1-6; D is unresolved. Per the germline V gene, CDR1 is MNHEY and CDR2 is SVGAGI. This CDR3 has 15 amino acids. Trimming shortened V by 4 bases and J by 0 bases, and 7 bases separated the two germline ends. CDR3 DNA: TGTGCCAGCAGTTTATCAGGCTCCTATAATTCACCCCTCCACTTT. Its translation: CASSLSGSYNSPLHF.

This clonotype came up many times. The chain is built from TRBV7-6 and TRBJ1-1; D unresolved. CDR1 is SGHVS and CDR2 is FNYEAQ in the germline V gene. The CDR3 runs 14 residues. V was cut by 2 bases and J by 1 base, with 8 bases left in between. DNA of the CDR3: TGTGCCAGCAGCTTAAGAGGCCAGAACACTGAAGCTTTCTTT. It specifies CASSLRGQNTEAFF.

This clonotype has a count of ten or more. The CDR3 DNA sequence: TGTGCCAGCAGCTCTTTAGCGGGAGCAGATACGCAGTATTTT. Its protein product is CASSSLAGADTQYF. V gene TRBV7-9 combines with J gene TRBJ2-3, with 9 bases matching TRBD2. Germline CDR1 reads SEHNR; CDR2 reads FQNEAQ (reference sequence). V gave up 4 bases and J gave up 4 bases; unmatched junction bases: 3. This CDR3 has 14 residues. The whole variable domain, filled in from reference TRBV7-9 and TRBJ2-3, reads DTGVSQNPRHKITKRGQNVTFRCDPISEHNRLYWYRQTLGQGPEFLTYFQNEAQLEKSRLLSDRFSAERPKGSFSTLEIQRTEQGDSAMYLCASSSLAGADTQYFGPGTRLTVL.

The table lists this clonotype with many counts. CDR3 DNA: TGCAGCGTTGACAGGGCTAGGAAGTCGGACACCGGGGAGCTGTTTTTT. Its translation is CSVDRARKSDTGELFF. The rearrangement joins TRBV29-1 to TRBJ2-2; maybe TRBD1 (5 bases). V gave up 3 bases and J gave up 3 bases, with 17 bases separating them. Germline-derived CDR1 and CDR2 are SQVTM and ANQGSEA. The CDR3 runs 16 residues.

V is TRBV7-9 and J is TRBJ1-2, with unresolved D. Trimming removed 5 bases at V and 2 bases at J, with 15 bases between. CDR1 is SEHNR, CDR2 FQNEAQ, per germline (reference sequence). The CDR3 is 15 residues long. This CDR3 reads CASSLEAAPNYGYTF. CDR3 sequence (DNA): TGTGCCAGCAGCCTAGAGGCAGCTCCCAACTATGGCTACACCTTC.

This clonotype turned up a few times. This chain joins TRBV7-6 and TRBJ1-6, with no clear D. Germline lookup yields CDR1 SGHVS and CDR2 FNYEAQ. The CDR3 has 17 amino acids. V was pared by 1 base and J by 0 bases, with 10 bases between. The DNA for the CDR3 is TGTGCCAGCAGCTTAGACTCCACAGCCTCCTATAATTCACCCCTCCACTTT. Its translation: CASSLDSTASYNSPLHF.

This clonotype showed up just a few times. The genes are TRBV28 and TRBJ2-2; 10 positions agree with TRBD2. Germline CDR1 reads MDHEN; CDR2 reads SYDVKM. The CDR3 runs 15 residues. V was pared by 6 bases and J by 4 bases, with 5 bases of the junction left unmatched. In nucleotides, the CDR3 is TGTGCCAGCAGCTCTAGCGGGAGAATCACCGGGGAGCTGTTTTTT. This codes for CASSSSGRITGELFF.

This rearrangement joins TRBV6-5 to TRBJ1-2, with D maybe TRBD1 (5 bases). The CDR3 sequence is 16 residues long. From germline, CDR1 is MNHEY and CDR2 SVGAGI. V was trimmed by 0 bases and J by 4 bases, leaving 15 bases between them. The chain's CDR3 is CASSYSMAGLSYGYTF. The DNA of the CDR3 is TGTGCCAGCAGTTACTCGATGGCGGGGCTTTCCTATGGCTACACCTTC.

The chain uses TRBV28 and TRBJ2-1; 14 nucleotides match TRBD2. This CDR3 region has 18 residues. Per germline, CDR1 MDHEN and CDR2 SYDVKM. The V segment lost 5 bases and the J segment 8 bases; nucleotides outside the gene matches: 14. CDR3 nucleotide sequence: TGTGCCAGCAGTGGAAGACTAGCGGGAGGGCCGAAGGCGGATGAGCAGTTCTTC. As protein: CASSGRLAGGPKADEQFF.